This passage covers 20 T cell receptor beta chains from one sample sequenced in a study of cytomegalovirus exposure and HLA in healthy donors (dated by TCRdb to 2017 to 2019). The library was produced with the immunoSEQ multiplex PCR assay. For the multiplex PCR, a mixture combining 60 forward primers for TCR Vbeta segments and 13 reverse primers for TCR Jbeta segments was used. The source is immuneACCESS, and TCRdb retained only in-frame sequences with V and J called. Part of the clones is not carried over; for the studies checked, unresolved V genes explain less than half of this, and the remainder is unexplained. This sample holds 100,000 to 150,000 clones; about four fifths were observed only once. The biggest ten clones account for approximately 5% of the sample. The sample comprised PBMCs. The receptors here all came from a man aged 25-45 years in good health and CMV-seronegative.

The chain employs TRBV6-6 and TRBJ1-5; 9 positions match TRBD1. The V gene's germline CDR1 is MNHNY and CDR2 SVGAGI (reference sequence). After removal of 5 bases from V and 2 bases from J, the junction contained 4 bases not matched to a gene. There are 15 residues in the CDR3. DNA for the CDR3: TGTGCCAGCAGTAGGACAGGGGAGCGCAATCAGCCCCAGCATTTT. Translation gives CASSRTGERNQPQHF.

The CDR3 protein is CASSLDGGSYNEQFF. The CDR3 DNA sequence: TGCGCCAGCAGCTTGGACGGGGGCTCCTACAATGAGCAGTTCTTC. J is TRBJ2-1 and V is TRBV5-1, with TRBD2 as a possible D gene (6 bases). The CDR3 consists of 15 residues. V was cut by 0 bases and J by 0 bases, with 7 bases left in between. The V gene's germline CDR1 is SGHRS and CDR2 YFSETQ.

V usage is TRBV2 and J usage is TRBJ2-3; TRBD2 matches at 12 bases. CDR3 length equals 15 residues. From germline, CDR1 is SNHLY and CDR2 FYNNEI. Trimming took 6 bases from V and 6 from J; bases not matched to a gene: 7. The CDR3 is CASSLLAGGPDTQYF. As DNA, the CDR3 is TGTGCCAGCAGCCTACTAGCGGGGGGTCCCGATACGCAGTATTTT. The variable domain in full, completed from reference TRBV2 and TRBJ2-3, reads EPEVTQTPSHQVTQMGQEVILRCVPISNHLYFYWYRQILGQKVEFLVSFYNNEISEKSEIFDDQFSVERPDGSNFTLKIRSTKLEDSAMYFCASSLLAGGPDTQYFGPGTRLTVL.

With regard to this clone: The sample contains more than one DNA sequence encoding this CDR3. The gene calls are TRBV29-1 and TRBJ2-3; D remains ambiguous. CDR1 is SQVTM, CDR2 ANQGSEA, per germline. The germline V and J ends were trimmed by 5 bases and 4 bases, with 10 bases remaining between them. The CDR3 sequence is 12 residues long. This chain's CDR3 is CSVHRWADTQYF. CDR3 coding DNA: TGCAGCGTTCACAGATGGGCAGATACGCAGTATTTT.

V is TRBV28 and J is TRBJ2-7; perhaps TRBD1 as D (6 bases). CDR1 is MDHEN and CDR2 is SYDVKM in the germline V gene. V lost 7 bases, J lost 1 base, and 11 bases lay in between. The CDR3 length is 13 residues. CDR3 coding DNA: TGTGCCAGCAACACCCAGGGGTCCTACGAGCAGTACTTC. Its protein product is CASNTQGSYEQYF.

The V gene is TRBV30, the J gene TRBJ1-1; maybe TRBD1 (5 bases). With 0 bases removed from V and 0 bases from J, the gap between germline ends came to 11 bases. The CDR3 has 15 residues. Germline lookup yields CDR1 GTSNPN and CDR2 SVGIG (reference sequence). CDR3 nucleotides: TGTGCCTGGAGTGTATGGTCAGGGATGAACACTGAAGCTTTCTTT. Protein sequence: CAWSVWSGMNTEAFF. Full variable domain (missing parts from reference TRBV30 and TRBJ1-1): SQTIHQWPATLVQPVGSPLSLECTVEGTSNPNLYWYRQAAGRGLQLLFYSVGIGQISSEVPQNLSASRPQDRQFILSSKKLLLSDSGFYLCAWSVWSGMNTEAFFGQGTRLTVV.

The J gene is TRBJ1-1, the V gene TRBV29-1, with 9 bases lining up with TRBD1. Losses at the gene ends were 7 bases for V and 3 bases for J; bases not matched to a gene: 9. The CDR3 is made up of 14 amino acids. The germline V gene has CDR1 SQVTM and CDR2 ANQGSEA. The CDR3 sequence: CSAENRGRYTEAFF. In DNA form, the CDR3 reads TGCAGCGCGGAAAACAGGGGGCGGTACACTGAAGCTTTCTTT. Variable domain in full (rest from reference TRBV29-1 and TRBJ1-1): SAVISQKPSRDICQRGTSLTIQCQVDSQVTMMFWYRQQPGQSLTLIATANQGSEATYESGFVIDKFPISRPNLTFSTLTVSNMSPEDSSIYLCSAENRGRYTEAFFGQGTRLTVV.

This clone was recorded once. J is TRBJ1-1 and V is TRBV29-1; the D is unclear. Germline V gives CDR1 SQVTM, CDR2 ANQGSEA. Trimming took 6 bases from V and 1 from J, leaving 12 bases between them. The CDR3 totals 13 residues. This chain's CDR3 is CSVSPSGNTEAFF. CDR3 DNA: TGCAGCGTGTCCCCATCAGGGAACACTGAAGCTTTCTTT.

The CDR3 nucleotides read TGTGCCAGCAGCTACCCGGCCGGGGACAGGAGCTCCTACGAGCAGTACTTC. Its translation: CASSYPAGDRSSYEQYF. The chain couples TRBV7-4 to TRBJ2-7; 8 bases agree with TRBD1. Trimming cost V 4 bases and J 0 bases; bases outside gene matches: 11. CDR3 size: 17 residues. The V gene's germline CDR1 is SGHVT and CDR2 SQSDAQ.

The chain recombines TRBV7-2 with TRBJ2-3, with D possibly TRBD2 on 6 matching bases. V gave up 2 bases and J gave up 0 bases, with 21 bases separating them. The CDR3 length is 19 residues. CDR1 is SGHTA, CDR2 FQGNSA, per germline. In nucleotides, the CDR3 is TGTGCCAGCAGCTTAATCGTCGGGGGAAGAAGAACAAGCACAGATACGCAGTATTTT. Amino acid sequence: CASSLIVGGRRTSTDTQYF.

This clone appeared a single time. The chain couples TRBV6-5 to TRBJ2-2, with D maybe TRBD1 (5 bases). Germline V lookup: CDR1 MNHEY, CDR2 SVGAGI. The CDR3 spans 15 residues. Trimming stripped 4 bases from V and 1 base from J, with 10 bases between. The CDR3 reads CASSSAGMNTGELFF. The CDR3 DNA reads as TGTGCCAGCAGTTCGGCAGGGATGAACACCGGGGAGCTGTTTTTT.

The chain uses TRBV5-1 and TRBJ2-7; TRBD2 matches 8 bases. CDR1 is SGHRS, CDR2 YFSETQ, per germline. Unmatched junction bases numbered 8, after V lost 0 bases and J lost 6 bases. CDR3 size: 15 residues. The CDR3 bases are TGCGCCAGCAGCTTGGATGGCGGGAGGTTAGGCGAGCAGTACTTC. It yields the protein CASSLDGGRLGEQYF.

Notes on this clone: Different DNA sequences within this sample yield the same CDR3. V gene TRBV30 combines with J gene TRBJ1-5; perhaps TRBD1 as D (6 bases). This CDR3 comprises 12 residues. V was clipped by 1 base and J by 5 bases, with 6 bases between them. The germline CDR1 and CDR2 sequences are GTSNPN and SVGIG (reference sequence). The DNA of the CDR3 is TGTGCCTGGAGTGACAGGGATCAGCCCCAGCATTTT. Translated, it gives CAWSDRDQPQHF.

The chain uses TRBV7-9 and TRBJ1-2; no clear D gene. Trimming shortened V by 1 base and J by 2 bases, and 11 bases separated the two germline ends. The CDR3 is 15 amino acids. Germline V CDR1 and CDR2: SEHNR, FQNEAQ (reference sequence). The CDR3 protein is CASSLGVVRNYGYTF. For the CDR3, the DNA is TGTGCCAGCAGCTTAGGGGTGGTCAGGAACTATGGCTACACCTTC.

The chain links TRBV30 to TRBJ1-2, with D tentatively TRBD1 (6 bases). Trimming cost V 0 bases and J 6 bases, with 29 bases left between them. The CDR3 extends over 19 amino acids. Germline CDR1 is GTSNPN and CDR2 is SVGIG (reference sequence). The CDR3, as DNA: TGTGCCTGGAGTGTGAGGGCTATTTGGACGAAGACAGGAGCGGATGGCTACACCTTC. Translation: CAWSVRAIWTKTGADGYTF.

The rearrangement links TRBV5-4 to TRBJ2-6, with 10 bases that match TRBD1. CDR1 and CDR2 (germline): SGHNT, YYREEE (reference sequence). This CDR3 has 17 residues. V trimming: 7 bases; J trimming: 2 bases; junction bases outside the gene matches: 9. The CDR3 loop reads CASDPGQGRTGANVLTF. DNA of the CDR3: TGTGCCAGCGATCCGGGACAGGGGCGGACTGGGGCCAACGTCCTGACTTTC.

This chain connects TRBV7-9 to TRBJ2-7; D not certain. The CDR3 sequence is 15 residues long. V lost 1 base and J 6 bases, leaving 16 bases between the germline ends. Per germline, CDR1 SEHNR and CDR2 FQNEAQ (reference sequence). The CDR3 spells CASSLVPEVEPEQYF. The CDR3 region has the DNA TGTGCCAGCAGCTTAGTTCCCGAGGTAGAACCCGAGCAGTACTTC.

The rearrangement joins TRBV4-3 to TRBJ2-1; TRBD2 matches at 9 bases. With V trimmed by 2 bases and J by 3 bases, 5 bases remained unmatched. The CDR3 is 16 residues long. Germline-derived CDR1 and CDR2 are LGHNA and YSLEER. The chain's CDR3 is CASSQLLAGNYNEQFF. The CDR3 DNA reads TGCGCCAGCAGCCAACTGCTAGCGGGAAACTACAATGAGCAGTTCTTC.

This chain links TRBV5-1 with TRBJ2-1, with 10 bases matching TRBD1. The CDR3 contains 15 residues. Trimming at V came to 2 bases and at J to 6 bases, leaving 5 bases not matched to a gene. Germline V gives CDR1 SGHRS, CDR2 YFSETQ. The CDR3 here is CASSFRDRGSNEQFF. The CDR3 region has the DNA TGCGCCAGCAGCTTCCGGGACAGGGGATCCAATGAGCAGTTCTTC.

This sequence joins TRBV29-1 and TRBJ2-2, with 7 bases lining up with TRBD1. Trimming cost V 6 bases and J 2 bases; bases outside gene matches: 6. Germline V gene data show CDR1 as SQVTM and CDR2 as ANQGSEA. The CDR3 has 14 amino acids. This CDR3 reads CSVNRDSNTGELFF. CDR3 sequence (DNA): TGCAGCGTGAACCGGGACAGTAACACCGGGGAGCTGTTTTTT.